The 11 T cell receptor beta chains below all came from one sample that was sequenced in a study of cytomegalovirus exposure and HLA in healthy donors. The PCR used 60 Vbeta and 13 Jbeta primers. Profiled with immunoSEQ multiplex PCR; TCRdb holds only in-frame clones, not every one. The table records about 150,000 clones, about 80% of them present only once. Specimen: PBMCs. The receptor set was obtained from a man younger than 45 in good health and CMV-seropositive.

V and J are TRBV6-6 and TRBJ2-1; 9 bases agree with TRBD1. Germline assignment: CDR1 MNHNY and CDR2 SVGAGI (reference sequence). V lost 6 bases to trimming and J lost 4 bases; unmatched junction nucleotides: 7. The CDR3 is made up of 15 amino acids. DNA for the CDR3: TGTGCCAGCAGCCCCGGGACAGGGTTATACAATGAGCAGTTCTTC. It codes for CASSPGTGLYNEQFF.

This chain links TRBV5-6 with TRBJ1-2; 8 bases line up with TRBD1. CDR1 is SGHDT, CDR2 YYEEEE, per germline. The CDR3 runs 13 residues. J lost 2 bases, V lost 7 bases, and 4 bases had no gene match. The CDR3 region is CASGRDRNYGYTF. CDR3 DNA: TGTGCCAGCGGAAGGGACAGGAACTATGGCTACACCTTC.

This clone was seen only a few times. The V call is TRBV7-9, the J call TRBJ2-1; TRBD2 matches at 9 bases. Per the germline V gene, CDR1 is SEHNR and CDR2 is FQNEAQ (reference sequence). The CDR3 totals 15 residues. Germline trimming cut 4 bases from V and 8 bases from J; bases unmatched to any gene: 9. The CDR3 nucleotides are TGTGCCAGCAGCTCCGAGGGACTAGCTTCCCATGAGCAGTTCTTC. Encoded protein: CASSSEGLASHEQFF.

The chain carries TRBV6-1 and TRBJ2-1; tentatively, D is TRBD2 (5 bases). The germline gives CDR1 MNHNS, CDR2 SASEGT. The CDR3 is 11 amino acids. V lost 10 bases and J 9 bases, leaving 13 bases between the germline ends. This CDR3 reads CAISRAVEQFF. CDR3 in DNA: TGTGCCATCTCGCGGGCCGTTGAGCAGTTCTTC.

This chain joins TRBV5-4 and TRBJ1-2; D might be TRBD1 (6 bases). The germline CDR1 and CDR2 sequences are SGHNT and YYREEE (reference sequence). Trimming removed 3 bases at V and 7 bases at J, with 19 bases between. The CDR3 is 15 amino acids. As DNA, the CDR3 is TGTGCCAGCAGCTCCATGGGGGCCTTCGGTTCTGGCTACACCTTC. Protein product: CASSSMGAFGSGYTF.

This clone was observed a single time. J is TRBJ2-7 and V is TRBV7-2, with 8 bases that match TRBD1. The germline V gene encodes CDR1 SGHTA and CDR2 FQGNSA. V was clipped by 0 bases and J by 0 bases; unmatched bases: 4. The CDR3 extends over 16 amino acids. The CDR3 reads CASSLAGQASSYEQYF. CDR3 DNA sequence: TGTGCCAGCAGCTTAGCGGGACAGGCGAGCTCCTACGAGCAGTACTTC.

The J gene is TRBJ1-2, the V gene TRBV7-8; D is perhaps TRBD1 (6 bases). Trimming removed 1 base from V and 3 bases from J, with 12 bases in between. This CDR3 is 15 amino acids long. Germline V gives CDR1 SGHVS, CDR2 FQNEAQ. The CDR3 reads CASSLGFDRYYGYTF. For the CDR3, the DNA is TGTGCCAGCAGCTTAGGTTTCGACAGGTACTATGGCTACACCTTC.

The gene calls are TRBV29-1 and TRBJ2-2; tentative D call: TRBD1 (5 bases). V was shortened by 0 bases and J by 3 bases, with 14 bases between the two germline ends. The CDR3 sequence is 16 residues long. Germline CDR1 reads SQVTM; CDR2 reads ANQGSEA. The CDR3 sequence is CSVEDLNWGDTGELFF. CDR3 nucleotide sequence: TGCAGCGTTGAAGATCTGAATTGGGGCGACACCGGGGAGCTGTTTTTT.

The chain is built from TRBV30 and TRBJ2-7, with TRBD1 identical over 10 bases. The CDR3 length is 17 residues. In germline, CDR1 is GTSNPN, CDR2 SVGIG (reference sequence). With V trimmed by 0 bases and J by 1 base, 9 bases remained unmatched. The CDR3 DNA reads as TGTGCCTGGAGTGTACGGGGGGGGACAGGGGAGTCCTACGAGCAGTACTTC. Its protein product is CAWSVRGGTGESYEQYF. Full variable domain (remainder filled in from reference TRBV30 and TRBJ2-7): SQTIHQWPATLVQPVGSPLSLECTVEGTSNPNLYWYRQAAGRGLQLLFYSVGIGQISSEVPQNLSASRPQDRQFILSSKKLLLSDSGFYLCAWSVRGGTGESYEQYFGPGTRLTVT.

This rearrangement joins TRBV25-1 to TRBJ1-6; D unresolved. Germline V gives CDR1 MGHDK, CDR2 SYGVNS. This CDR3 is built from 15 residues. The ends were cut back, 7 bases at V and 4 bases at J, with 14 bases in the middle. The CDR3 DNA follows: TGTGCCAGCACGGGAGGGTTACCGTATAATTCACCCCTCCACTTT. It encodes CASTGGLPYNSPLHF.

The chain recombines TRBV5-1 with TRBJ2-1, with D tentatively TRBD1 (7 bases). V was cut by 6 bases and J by 4 bases, with 14 bases left in between. CDR3 size: 14 residues. Per the germline V gene, CDR1 is SGHRS and CDR2 is YFSETQ. The CDR3 here is CASNQGDSYNEQFF. CDR3 coding DNA: TGCGCCAGCAATCAGGGGGACTCGTACAATGAGCAGTTCTTC.